What follows are 9 T cell receptor beta chains derived from one specimen sequenced in a study of blood T cell repertoires in COVID-19. Generated by immunoSEQ multiplex PCR, the TCRdb table keeps only in-frame clones and is missing some. The sample holds 150,000 to 190,000 clones; roughly 85% are singletons and the top ten take 8% to 9%. The sample consisted of peripheral blood. These receptors were collected from a woman aged 55-75 years with COVID-19, enrolled during active disease.

V gene TRBV5-1 combines with J gene TRBJ2-5; D is undetermined. The CDR3 loop spans 11 amino acids. V was pared by 2 bases and J by 7 bases, with 6 bases between. Germline CDR1 is SGHRS and CDR2 is YFSETQ. Here the CDR3 reads CASSLEVTQYF. DNA for the CDR3: TGCGCCAGCAGCTTAGAGGTGACCCAGTACTTC.

The chain employs TRBV29-1 and TRBJ1-5, with 7 bases identical to TRBD1. The CDR3 length is 13 residues. Germline V gives CDR1 SQVTM, CDR2 ANQGSEA. Trimming took 8 bases from V and 7 from J; bases not matched to a gene: 11. The CDR3 loop reads CSTSGGQGQPQHF. CDR3 nucleotide sequence: TGCAGCACCTCAGGGGGGCAGGGGCAGCCCCAGCATTTT.

Concerning this clone itself: The same CDR3 can be traced to other DNA sequences in this sample. V is TRBV9 and J is TRBJ2-3, with TRBD2 identical over 13 bases. After removal of 3 bases from V and 5 bases from J, the junction contained 3 bases not matched to a gene. Germline CDR1 is SGDLS and CDR2 is YYNGEE. The CDR3 contains 15 residues. The CDR3 loop reads CASSARLAGGDTQYF. The CDR3 nucleotides read TGTGCCAGCAGCGCGAGACTAGCGGGAGGAGATACGCAGTATTTT.

V usage is TRBV5-6 and J usage is TRBJ2-2, with TRBD2 identical over 14 bases. CDR3 size: 18 residues. Trimming cost V 1 base and J 4 bases; bases outside gene matches: 6. Per germline, CDR1 SGHDT and CDR2 YYEEEE. Here the CDR3 reads CASSLRLAGGPGTGELFF. In nucleotides, the CDR3 is TGTGCCAGCAGCTTGAGACTAGCGGGGGGGCCGGGCACCGGGGAGCTGTTTTTT.

This clone was picked up a small number of times. V gene TRBV5-1 combines with J gene TRBJ2-5; 7 nucleotides match TRBD1. This CDR3 is 16 amino acids long. J was trimmed by 2 bases and V by 4 bases; bases with no gene match: 11. The germline gives CDR1 SGHRS, CDR2 YFSETQ. This CDR3 is CASSTTPGQIQETQYF. The CDR3 DNA reads as TGCGCCAGCAGCACCACACCGGGACAGATTCAAGAGACCCAGTACTTC.

This rearrangement joins TRBV6-6 to TRBJ1-5; unclear D gene. This CDR3 has 15 amino acids. Germline values: CDR1 MNHNY, CDR2 SVGAGI (reference sequence). V shed 8 bases and J shed 0 bases, with 14 bases lying between them. DNA for the CDR3: TGTGCCAGCTCGCGGGTCGACTTTAGCAATCAGCCCCAGCATTTT. Its translation: CASSRVDFSNQPQHF.

This clone has just a few counts. This chain joins TRBV5-1 and TRBJ1-2, with D unresolved. The germline V and J ends were trimmed by 0 bases and 8 bases, with 11 bases remaining between them. Germline CDR1 and CDR2: SGHRS and YFSETQ. This CDR3 has 13 amino acids. The CDR3 nucleotides are TGCGCCAGCAGCTTGGCCCCAAGGAGGGGCTACACCTTC. As protein: CASSLAPRRGYTF.

The chain uses TRBV11-3 and TRBJ2-1; 7 nucleotides line up with TRBD2. In germline, CDR1 is SGHNT, CDR2 YENEEA. The CDR3 covers 15 residues. The V gene end was trimmed by 2 bases and the J gene end by 9 bases; junction bases not matched to a gene: 10. The CDR3 sequence: CASSLLAGVEGEQFF. In DNA form, the CDR3 reads TGTGCCAGCAGCTTATTGGCGGGGGTGGAAGGTGAGCAGTTCTTC.

V and J are TRBV19 and TRBJ1-1; D not certain. V gave up 5 bases and J gave up 2 bases, with 9 bases separating them. The germline V gene has CDR1 LNHDA and CDR2 SQIVND (reference sequence). CDR3 length equals 13 residues. CDR3 DNA sequence: TGTGCCAGTAGTCTCACGGGAAACACTGAAGCTTTCTTT. Its translation is CASSLTGNTEAFF.